These 17 T cell receptor beta chains originate from one sample sequenced in a study of blood T cell repertoires in COVID-19. This table comes from immunoSEQ multiplex PCR, and its TCRdb copy is limited to in-frame clones, with some not included. The sample yields about 39,000 clones, more than 80% seen once. Sequenced input: peripheral blood. The receptor source for this set is a man between 60 and 70 years old with acute or convalescent COVID-19.

This sequence joins TRBV27 and TRBJ2-1; 14 bases are a match to TRBD2. The CDR3 contains 15 residues. Germline V gene lookup returns CDR1 MNHEY and CDR2 SMNVEV (reference sequence). V trimming: 9 bases; J trimming: 8 bases; junction bases outside the gene matches: 9. In DNA, the CDR3 is TGTGCCAGTTCGACCCGACTAGCGGGAGGGGATGAGCAGTTCTTC. This gives the protein CASSTRLAGGDEQFF.

The chain is built from TRBV6-1 and TRBJ1-5; D is possibly TRBD1 (5 bases). V lost 5 bases and J lost 9, with 11 bases in between. Germline V lookup: CDR1 MNHNS, CDR2 SASEGT. The CDR3 consists of 12 residues. The DNA of the CDR3 is TGTGCCAGCAGTCTTACTCAGGGGCCCCAGCATTTT. Translation: CASSLTQGPQHF.

Concerning this clone itself: Other DNA sequences of this sample code for an identical CDR3. The V gene is TRBV9, the J gene TRBJ2-1, with 7 bases identical to TRBD2. CDR3 size: 17 residues. J lost 0 bases, V lost 0 bases, and 6 bases had no gene match. Looked up from germline, CDR1 is SGDLS and CDR2 is YYNGEE. CDR3 coding DNA: TGTGCCAGCAGCGTAGAGGGAGGGCCAAGCTCCTACAATGAGCAGTTCTTC. It specifies CASSVEGGPSSYNEQFF.

This chain uses TRBV12-5 with TRBJ1-6; perhaps TRBD1 as D (6 bases). CDR1 and CDR2 from the germline V gene are LGHNT and FRNRAP. V shed 3 bases and J shed 11 bases, with 17 bases lying between them. The CDR3 is made up of 15 amino acids. The chain's CDR3 is CASGFGAGQRTPLHF. As DNA, the CDR3 is TGTGCTAGTGGTTTCGGAGCGGGACAAAGGACACCCCTCCACTTT.

The table lists this clone with a few counts. The chain recombines TRBV19 with TRBJ2-3; perhaps TRBD1 as D (5 bases). Trimming pared 6 bases from V and 5 bases from J, leaving 15 bases between. Germline CDR1 and CDR2: LNHDA and SQIVND (reference sequence). The CDR3 runs to 14 residues. The CDR3 is CASSPRVGKDTQYF. The CDR3 DNA reads as TGTGCCAGTAGCCCCAGGGTCGGAAAAGATACGCAGTATTTT.

The chain recombines TRBV9 with TRBJ2-3, with D possibly matching TRBD1 (7 bases). CDR3 length: 16 amino acids. Germline assignment: CDR1 SGDLS and CDR2 YYNGEE. V shed 3 bases and J shed 4 bases, with 18 bases lying between them. The CDR3 sequence: CASSALLFRGADTQYF. The DNA for the CDR3 is TGTGCCAGCAGCGCCCTTTTGTTCAGGGGGGCAGATACGCAGTATTTT.

The chain links TRBV5-1 to TRBJ1-2, with D unresolved. V was pared by 5 bases and J by 4 bases, with 15 bases between. CDR1 and CDR2 from the germline V gene are SGHRS and YFSETQ. The CDR3 covers 14 residues. The CDR3 DNA follows: TGCGCCAGCAGTCCTGGAGGTGCCAGCTATGGCTACACCTTC. Its protein product is CASSPGGASYGYTF.

The V call is TRBV5-5, the J call TRBJ1-1, with D possibly TRBD1 on 5 matching bases. V lost 0 bases to trimming and J lost 4 bases, with 7 bases between them. This CDR3 is 13 amino acids long. Germline CDR1 and CDR2: SGHKS and YYEKEE (reference sequence). This chain's CDR3 is CASSLGGGTEAFF. CDR3 DNA: TGTGCCAGCAGCTTGGGGGGGGGCACTGAAGCTTTCTTT.

V gene TRBV7-9 combines with J gene TRBJ2-3; the match to TRBD1 covers 8 bases. V lost 7 bases to trimming and J lost 5 bases; unmatched junction nucleotides: 14. The germline V gene encodes CDR1 SEHNR and CDR2 FQNEAQ (reference sequence). The CDR3 contains 16 residues. This chain's CDR3 is CASTDPTGVGGDTQYF. DNA of the CDR3: TGTGCCAGCACCGACCCGACAGGGGTCGGTGGAGATACGCAGTATTTT.

The chain has TRBV6-2 or TRBV6-3 and TRBJ1-2; tentative D call: TRBD1 (5 bases). Germline CDR1 reads MNHEY; CDR2 reads SVGEGT. This CDR3 is 17 amino acids long. With 1 base removed from V and 0 bases from J, the gap between germline ends came to 15 bases. CDR3 protein: CASSYFVGEVANYGYTF. The DNA of the CDR3 is TGTGCCAGCAGTTACTTCGTGGGGGAGGTAGCTAACTATGGCTACACCTTC.

The chain is built from TRBV5-6 and TRBJ1-2; possibly TRBD1 for D (5 bases). CDR1 is SGHDT and CDR2 is YYEEEE in the germline V gene. The CDR3 length is 12 residues. The V end was cut by 0 bases, the J end by 5 bases, with 5 bases between. The CDR3 bases are TGTGCCAGCAGCTTGGCAGGGTATGGCTACACCTTC. This sequence encodes CASSLAGYGYTF.

The V gene is TRBV9, the J gene TRBJ2-1; 13 bases fit TRBD2. Looked up from germline, CDR1 is SGDLS and CDR2 is YYNGEE. Unmatched junction bases numbered 6, after V lost 3 bases and J lost 9 bases. The CDR3 loop spans 15 amino acids. The CDR3 DNA sequence: TGTGCCAGCAGCGAAGGGACTAGCGGGATCAGTGAGCAGTTCTTC. As protein: CASSEGTSGISEQFF.

The chain uses TRBV6-5 and TRBJ1-1; 9 nucleotides match TRBD1. This CDR3 contains 15 residues. The V segment lost 4 bases and the J segment 1 base; nucleotides outside the gene matches: 4. Germline V lookup: CDR1 MNHEY, CDR2 SVGAGI. This chain's CDR3 is CASSWGTGRNTEAFF. In nucleotides, the CDR3 is TGTGCCAGCAGTTGGGGGACAGGGAGGAACACTGAAGCTTTCTTT.

The V call is TRBV14, the J call TRBJ1-2; TRBD1 might be the D (5 bases). The V gene lost 3 bases and the J gene lost 1 base, with 9 bases spanning the gap. CDR1 is SGHDN and CDR2 is FVKESK in the germline V gene. The CDR3 totals 14 residues. CDR3 nucleotides: TGTGCCAGCAGCCATTGGGGGGGTAACTATGGCTACACCTTC. Encoded protein: CASSHWGGNYGYTF. The full variable domain, with the rest looked up from reference TRBV14 and TRBJ1-2, is EAGVTQFPSHSVIEKGQTVTLRCDPISGHDNLYWYRRVMGKEIKFLLHFVKESKQDESGMPNNRFLAERTGGTYSTLKVQPAELEDSGVYFCASSHWGGNYGYTFGSGTRLTVV.

V is TRBV27 and J is TRBJ2-1, with 8 nucleotides matching TRBD2. The germline V gene has CDR1 MNHEY and CDR2 SMNVEV (reference sequence). The J segment lost 6 bases and the V segment lost 5 bases, leaving 6 bases of the junction unmatched. There are 14 residues in the CDR3. CDR3 sequence: CASSRAGVANEQFF. DNA for the CDR3: TGTGCCAGCAGTCGAGCGGGAGTCGCCAATGAGCAGTTCTTC.

The V call is TRBV28, the J call TRBJ2-1; 13 bases are shared with TRBD2. The ends lost 5 bases at V and 5 bases at J; junction bases unmatched: 6. Germline V lookup: CDR1 MDHEN, CDR2 SYDVKM. The CDR3 covers 16 residues. This CDR3 is CASSVTSGRRHNEQFF. The CDR3 nucleotides read TGTGCCAGCAGTGTGACTAGCGGGAGGAGACACAATGAGCAGTTCTTC.

V gene TRBV24-1 combines with J gene TRBJ2-2, with TRBD1 identical over 9 bases. The J segment lost 3 bases and the V segment lost 3 bases, leaving 4 bases of the junction unmatched. The length of the CDR3 is 16 residues. Germline CDR1 reads KGHDR; CDR2 reads SFDVKD. The CDR3 nucleotides read TGTGCCACCAGTGATCTAGACAGGGGGGACACCGGGGAGCTGTTTTTT. Its translation is CATSDLDRGDTGELFF.